The 18 T cell receptor beta chains given below trace back to one sample, sequenced in a study of response to subunit inactivated influenza vaccine (dated by TCRdb to 2017 to 2018). Preparation of the library involved RT-PCR. The data were produced on an Illumina HiSeq 2500. TCRdb reprocessing: public reads trimmed at Q25 with fastp, clones called with MiXCR, in-frame beta chains kept. Entries are consolidated by CDR3 protein sequence, retaining the most common genes and DNA. Recorded for this sample are 500,000 or so distinct CDR3 sequences; approximately 17% of them occurred a single time. Roughly 3.1% of the sample lies in the top ten. Source: CD4+ T cells sorted from PBMCs, taken around 2 years after vaccination. These receptors were collected from a man aged 50 to 69 who received an inactivated influenza vaccine. Donor details come from another sample of the same person, matched by shared clones.

Only a few counts were recorded for this clonotype. The CDR3 nucleotides are TGTGCCAGCAGTCGGACAGGGATGGCTTACGAGCAGTACTTC. Protein: CASSRTGMAYEQYF. The chain has TRBV7-9 and TRBJ2-7, with 8 bases aligning to TRBD1. The trim removed 6 bases at V and 4 bases at J, leaving 8 bases unmatched. The length of the CDR3 is 14 residues. Germline V gene lookup returns CDR1 SEHNR and CDR2 FQNEAQ (reference sequence).

The CDR3: CASSLEGYGANVLTF. The CDR3 coding sequence is TGTGCCAGCAGCTTAGAAGGGTACGGGGCCAACGTCCTGACTTTC. The V call is TRBV11-2, the J call TRBJ2-6, with D uncertain. Deletions cut 0 bases from V and 4 bases from J, with 7 bases between. This CDR3 is 15 amino acids long. Germline V CDR1 and CDR2: SGHAT, FQNNGV.

The chain carries TRBV20-1 and TRBJ2-3; 7 bases fit TRBD2. V was clipped by 5 bases and J by 2 bases; unmatched bases: 16. This CDR3 comprises 17 residues. Germline CDR1 is DFQATT and CDR2 is SNEGSKA (reference sequence). CDR3 in amino acids: CSAGGGLGSGYTDTQYF. The CDR3 DNA reads TGCAGTGCTGGGGGGGGACTGGGTAGCGGCTACACAGATACGCAGTATTTT.

The sample holds a few counts of this clonotype. The rearrangement uses TRBV20-1 and TRBJ2-3; the match to TRBD2 covers 12 bases. Germline CDR1 reads DFQATT; CDR2 reads SNEGSKA (reference sequence). With V trimmed by 8 bases and J by 5 bases, 5 bases remained unmatched. The CDR3 has 13 residues. The DNA for the CDR3 is TGCAGTTTACTAGCGGGAGGTTTAGATACGCAGTATTTT. Protein product: CSLLAGGLDTQYF.

V and J are TRBV4-3 and TRBJ1-6, with D unresolved. CDR1 is LGHNA and CDR2 is YSLEER in the germline V gene. Trimming removed 0 bases from V and 5 bases from J, with 8 bases in between. The CDR3 covers 15 residues. CDR3: CASSQDRQNNSPLHF. CDR3 in DNA: TGCGCCAGCAGCCAAGATCGCCAGAATAATTCACCCCTCCACTTT.

This clonotype occurred a few times. The chain combines TRBV3-1 with TRBJ2-1, with 7 bases identical to TRBD1. V lost 2 bases and J lost 3; bases outside the gene matches: 1. CDR1 and CDR2 from the germline V gene are LGHDT and YNNKEL (reference sequence). The CDR3 loop spans 14 amino acids. As DNA, the CDR3 is TGTGCCAGCAGCCAATCAGGGGGCTACAATGAGCAGTTCTTC. It encodes CASSQSGGYNEQFF.

The rearrangement joins TRBV29-1 to TRBJ1-5; D is perhaps TRBD1 (6 bases). In germline, CDR1 is SQVTM, CDR2 ANQGSEA. V was shortened by 6 bases and J by 6 bases, with 15 bases between the two germline ends. CDR3 length: 13 amino acids. The CDR3 nucleotides read TGCAGCGTAGGGGGGCAGCCCGGTCAGCCCCAGCATTTT. Translated: CSVGGQPGQPQHF.

The chain couples TRBV5-1 to TRBJ2-7; TRBD2 matches at 8 bases. Trimming removed 3 bases from V and 2 bases from J; junction bases left unmatched: 10. This CDR3 comprises 16 residues. Germline loops: CDR1 SGHRS, CDR2 YFSETQ. The CDR3 nucleotides are TGCGCCAGCAGCTGGGCCCTAGCGGGTACCACCTACGAGCAGTACTTC. It encodes CASSWALAGTTYEQYF.

This clonotype was seen a few times. V usage is TRBV7-2 and J usage is TRBJ1-6, with D uncertain. The CDR3 runs to 16 residues. The V gene lost 1 base and the J gene lost 5 bases, with 12 bases spanning the gap. Germline V lookup: CDR1 SGHTA, CDR2 FQGNSA. This chain's CDR3 is CASSLGAATHNSPLHF. The CDR3 DNA reads TGTGCCAGCAGCTTAGGGGCAGCCACTCATAATTCACCCCTCCACTTT.

This clonotype was seen more than once but under ten times. A read error is possible here, since a much larger clone lies one base away. This sequence joins TRBV20-1 and TRBJ2-7; D not resolved. CDR1 and CDR2 (germline): DFQATT, SNEGSKA (reference sequence). The V end was cut by 3 bases, the J end by 4 bases, with 4 bases between. The CDR3 is 10 residues long. The CDR3 here is CSAREYEQYF. The CDR3, as DNA: TGCAGTGCTAGGGAATACGAGCAGTACTTC.

The V call is TRBV10-1, the J call TRBJ2-1; 13 bases align to TRBD2. The CDR3 has 17 residues. Looked up from germline, CDR1 is WNHNN and CDR2 is SYGVQD (reference sequence). V lost 2 bases, J lost 9 bases, and 10 bases stayed unmatched. This chain's CDR3 is CASSEARTSGGAFEQFF. CDR3 nucleotides: TGCGCCAGCAGTGAGGCAAGAACTAGCGGGGGGGCCTTTGAGCAGTTCTTC.

This chain joins TRBV19 and TRBJ1-6; 7 nucleotides match TRBD1. In germline, CDR1 is LNHDA, CDR2 SQIVND (reference sequence). Losses at the gene ends were 5 bases for V and 7 bases for J; bases not matched to a gene: 5. The CDR3 is 14 residues long. In DNA form, the CDR3 reads TGTGCCAGTAGTCCGGGGGACAGCAATTCACCCCTCCACTTT. It encodes CASSPGDSNSPLHF.

J is TRBJ2-6 and V is TRBV21-1; the DNA was not compared with TRBD1, the D call given in the table. TRBV21-1 is assigned pseudogene status. The CDR3 has 18 residues. This chain's CDR3 is CASSKKGQGSPGANVLTF. The CDR3 DNA is TGTGCCAGCAGCAAAAAGGGACAGGGGTCCCCTGGGGCCAACGTCCTGACTTTC.

J is TRBJ1-1 and V is TRBV20-1; TRBD1 matches at 9 bases. Germline loops: CDR1 DFQATT, CDR2 SNEGSKA (reference sequence). V gave up 3 bases and J gave up 0 bases; unmatched junction bases: 11. The CDR3 has 17 residues. This CDR3 is CSASSPGQGNMNTEAFF. The CDR3 bases are TGCAGTGCTAGTAGCCCGGGACAGGGAAATATGAACACTGAAGCTTTCTTT.

Note on this clonotype: Its ends do not fully match the called genes, so a read error is possible. The CDR3 loop reads CGARDTGVGSSGRVTDTQYF. The CDR3 DNA reads TGCGGTGCTAGAGATACAGGAGTCGGGAGTAGCGGGAGGGTCACAGATACGCAGTATTTT. This chain joins TRBV20-1 and TRBJ2-3, with 11 bases lining up with TRBD2. CDR1 and CDR2 (germline): DFQATT, SNEGSKA (reference sequence). The CDR3 sequence is 20 residues long.

This clonotype was observed at least ten times. The rearrangement joins TRBV19 to TRBJ2-1; D perhaps matches TRBD1 (6 bases). The CDR3 spans 16 residues. V shed 5 bases and J shed 3 bases, with 17 bases lying between them. Germline V gene lookup returns CDR1 LNHDA and CDR2 SQIVND (reference sequence). The CDR3 sequence: CASSPLTGTIYNEQFF. CDR3 coding DNA: TGTGCCAGTAGTCCCTTAACCGGGACAATCTACAATGAGCAGTTCTTC. Supplemented by reference TRBV19 and TRBJ2-1, the full variable domain reads DGGITQSPKYLFRKEGQNVTLSCEQNLNHDAMYWYRQDPGQGLRLIYYSQIVNDFQKGDIAEGYSVSREKKESFPLTVTSAQKNPTAFYLCASSPLTGTIYNEQFFGPGTRLTVL.

This clonotype has a handful of counts. The CDR3 coding sequence is TGTGCCAGCAGCTTTAAAAACCACGGCTACGAGCAGTACTTC. Its protein product is CASSFKNHGYEQYF. The chain carries TRBV7-9 and TRBJ2-7; unclear D gene. Germline V gene sequence: CDR1 SEHNR, CDR2 FQNEAQ (reference sequence). Trimming shortened V by 3 bases and J by 3 bases, and 12 bases separated the two germline ends. The CDR3 has 14 amino acids.

The J gene is TRBJ2-1, the V gene TRBV4-3, with 7 bases fitting TRBD2. Germline V gives CDR1 LGHNA, CDR2 YSLEER. The CDR3 is 18 residues long. V lost 1 base and J lost 0; bases outside the gene matches: 9. The CDR3 nucleotides are TGCGCCAGCAGCCAAGTGAGAACTAGCGCCACCTCCTACAATGAGCAGTTCTTC. It encodes CASSQVRTSATSYNEQFF.